This T cell receptor beta chain is drawn from a study of molecular identifiers for immune sequencing clone quantification. Study background: Replicate experiments took RNA from about 21,000 or 97,000 naive CD8 cells, divided it five ways and sequenced four. Findings of the study overall: Reportedly, one cell's Jurkat TCR RNA was detected within 1,200,000 naive CD8 cells. Clones with over 20 RNA copies captured over 97% of effector molecules but under 1% of naive ones.

V was trimmed by 0 bases and J by 1 base, leaving 7 bases between them. This CDR3 spans 14 amino acids. CDR1 is SGDLS, CDR2 YYNGEE, per germline. This clonotype appeared many times. Its matching antigen is unknown. One entry per CDR3 protein, called by TCRdb with MiXCR from the PCR reads. The table has about 630,000 distinct CDR3 sequences, 25% seen once. The sequence derives from a human donor in good health. Some libraries in this study had Jurkat cell RNA spiked in. This chain joins TRBV9 and TRBJ1-1, with D unclear. The sample was naive CD8+ T cells from blood, with Jurkat cell RNA spiked in. The subset: FACS-sorted CD8+CD4-CCR7+CD45RA+ naive T cells. The CDR3 sequence: CASSVVTANTEAFF. CDR3 bases: TGTGCCAGCAGCGTAGTGACGGCGAACACTGAAGCTTTCTTT.